This entry describes one T cell receptor (beta chain). Germline V gene lookup returns CDR1 SGHNT and CDR2 YENEEA. This CDR3 spans 15 amino acids. V trimming: 2 bases; J trimming: 3 bases; junction bases outside the gene matches: 4. These data originate in a study of Graves' ophthalmopathy and Graves' hyperthyroidism. For repertoire sequencing, the TCR beta CDR3 regions were amplified from RNA transcripts. Second-round multiplex PCR followed a first-round RT-PCR using HTBI primers. TCRdb called the multiplex PCR reads again in MiXCR, with one record for every CDR3 protein. The table lists roughly 60,000 distinct CDR3 sequences, approximately 45% of them singletons.

The sequence was obtained from an adult woman with Graves' ophthalmopathy. The V and J genes are TRBV11-3 and TRBJ2-7, with 10 positions matching TRBD2. The sample comprised peripheral blood. CDR3 DNA: TGTGCCAGCAGCTTATTGGCTAGCGGGAGCTACGAGCAGTACTTC. It yields the protein CASSLLASGSYEQYF. Full variable domain (remainder filled in from reference TRBV11-3 and TRBJ2-7): EAGVVQSPRYKIIEKKQPVAFWCNPISGHNTLYWYLQNLGQGPELLIRYENEEAVDDSQLPKDRFSAERLKGVDSTLKIQPAELGDSAVYLCASSLLASGSYEQYFGPGTRLTVT.